The TCR beta chain under discussion was sequenced for a study of CD4 T cells in relation to SARS-CoV-2 and coronaviruses. This clone was seen more than once but under ten times. Antigen specificity is unknown. The CDR3 runs to 15 residues. The V end was cut by 8 bases, the J end by 3 bases, with 17 bases between. Germline-derived CDR1 and CDR2 are SGHTA and FQGNSA. Produced via immunoSEQ multiplex PCR; TCRdb's table is partial and in-frame only. Of about 47,000 clones in the sample, about four fifths are singletons; the top ten hold 1.1% to 1.5%. The TCR was taken from an adult with COVID-19. The V call is TRBV7-2, the J call TRBJ1-5, with D unclear. The specimen was naive CD4+ T cells from PBMCs, cultured in vitro. Subset reported: naive CD4+ T cells isolated by negative enrichment. This CDR3 is CASRASPGPNQPQHF. CDR3 DNA: TGTGCCAGCCGAGCCTCCCCCGGCCCCAATCAGCCCCAGCATTTT.